Following are 14 T cell receptor beta chains from one sample sequenced in a study of blood T cell repertoires in COVID-19. The repertoire was sequenced with immunoSEQ multiplex PCR; TCRdb's copy has only in-frame clones and lacks some. The sample lists around 420,000 clones; nearly 90% were seen once. Sequencing input: PBMCs or T cells enriched from blood (not recorded which). These receptors originate from a woman in her forties with acute COVID-19.

CDR3 nucleotides: TGTGCCAGCAGTGAAATCCACAGGGGGTTGGGGGAAAAACTGTTTTTT. This sequence encodes CASSEIHRGLGEKLFF. This sequence joins TRBV6-1 and TRBJ1-4; TRBD1 matches 8 bases. The CDR3 loop spans 16 amino acids. V trimming: 2 bases; J trimming: 8 bases; junction bases outside the gene matches: 10. Germline CDR1 MNHNS, CDR2 SASEGT.

The chain has TRBV9 and TRBJ2-7, with 8 bases identical to TRBD1. The CDR3 contains 13 residues. Germline values: CDR1 SGDLS, CDR2 YYNGEE. The trim removed 3 bases at V and 6 bases at J, leaving 5 bases unmatched. The CDR3, as DNA: TGTGCCAGCAGCGCCGGACAGGGTAGCGAGCAGTACTTC. This gives the protein CASSAGQGSEQYF.

The chain links TRBV27 to TRBJ2-7; maybe TRBD1 (6 bases). This CDR3 comprises 14 residues. V was cut by 0 bases and J by 6 bases, with 12 bases left in between. Germline CDR1 MNHEY, CDR2 SMNVEV (reference sequence). CDR3 in amino acids: CASSLSGHLREQYF. CDR3 DNA sequence: TGTGCCAGCAGTTTATCGGGACATCTCCGCGAGCAGTACTTC.

This clone was seen only once. The rearrangement links TRBV19 to TRBJ2-3, with D tentatively TRBD2 (5 bases). The CDR3 spans 14 residues. In germline, CDR1 is LNHDA, CDR2 SQIVND (reference sequence). V was cut by 5 bases and J by 2 bases, with 11 bases left in between. The CDR3 nucleotides read TGTGCCAGTAGTCCTAGGGAGCTCACAGATACGCAGTATTTT. Translating it yields CASSPRELTDTQYF. Variable domain in full (rest from reference TRBV19 and TRBJ2-3): DGGITQSPKYLFRKEGQNVTLSCEQNLNHDAMYWYRQDPGQGLRLIYYSQIVNDFQKGDIAEGYSVSREKKESFPLTVTSAQKNPTAFYLCASSPRELTDTQYFGPGTRLTVL.

The chain carries TRBV7-8 and TRBJ1-2; the D gene is possibly TRBD1 (6 bases). The CDR3 covers 13 residues. V dropped 4 bases and J dropped 2 bases, with 8 bases sitting between them. CDR1 SGHVS and CDR2 FQNEAQ come from the germline V gene. The CDR3 bases are TGTGCCAGCAGCTCTGGGGGCAACTATGGCTACACCTTC. Protein: CASSSGGNYGYTF.

The V gene is TRBV7-9, the J gene TRBJ1-3; the D is unclear. V gave up 5 bases and J gave up 2 bases, with 7 bases separating them. The CDR3 consists of 13 residues. The germline CDR1 and CDR2 sequences are SEHNR and FQNEAQ (reference sequence). CDR3 DNA: TGTGCCAGCAGCGCCGGTCCTGGAAACACCATATATTTT. It encodes CASSAGPGNTIYF.

The gene calls are TRBV6-2 or TRBV6-3 and TRBJ1-5; 10 bases align to TRBD1. V lost 0 bases, J lost 2 bases, and 4 bases stayed unmatched. Germline V gives CDR1 MNHEY, CDR2 SVGEGT. The CDR3 runs to 17 residues. CDR3 nucleotides: TGTGCCAGCAGTTACTCTCCCGGGACAGGGGGCAATCAGCCCCAGCATTTT. Protein: CASSYSPGTGGNQPQHF.

The chain combines TRBV15 with TRBJ1-4; D perhaps matches TRBD1 (5 bases). Trimming removed 0 bases at V and 3 bases at J, with 11 bases between. The germline V gene has CDR1 LNHNV and CDR2 YYDKDF (reference sequence). This CDR3 comprises 16 residues. The CDR3 is CATSRDYRSPNEKLFF. The CDR3 DNA reads TGTGCCACCAGCAGAGACTACAGGAGCCCTAATGAAAAACTGTTTTTT.

The CDR3 DNA sequence: TGTGCCAGCAGCCCCACCCAGAGACAGGAGCAGTTCTTC. Translation gives CASSPTQRQEQFF. The rearrangement uses TRBV7-9 and TRBJ2-1; perhaps TRBD1 as D (5 bases). The germline V gene encodes CDR1 SEHNR and CDR2 FQNEAQ (reference sequence). CDR3 length equals 13 residues. Trimming removed 5 bases from V and 10 bases from J, with 15 bases in between.

The J gene is TRBJ2-5, the V gene TRBV18; D perhaps matches TRBD1 (6 bases). The V and J ends lost 0 bases and 1 base respectively, with 12 bases between them. The CDR3 has 16 residues. The germline CDR1 and CDR2 sequences are KGHSH and LQKENI. CDR3 sequence: CASSPPTTGSQETQYF. The DNA for the CDR3 is TGTGCCAGCTCACCACCGACAACAGGGTCCCAAGAGACCCAGTACTTC.

The CDR3 coding sequence is TGTGCCAGTAGTATCGATTATGGACAGCTTAATGAAAAACTGTTTTTT. Translating it yields CASSIDYGQLNEKLFF. The V call is TRBV19, the J call TRBJ1-4, with D perhaps matching TRBD1 (6 bases). Trimming took 3 bases from V and 4 from J, leaving 15 bases between them. Germline lookup yields CDR1 LNHDA and CDR2 SQIVND (reference sequence). The CDR3 runs to 16 residues.

The CDR3 sequence is CSVEVEGAGYNEQFF. The CDR3 DNA reads TGCAGCGTTGAAGTCGAGGGGGCAGGATACAATGAGCAGTTCTTC. V usage is TRBV29-1 and J usage is TRBJ2-1, with TRBD1 matching 7 bases. The CDR3 totals 15 residues. In germline, CDR1 is SQVTM, CDR2 ANQGSEA. Trimming removed 1 base from V and 4 bases from J; junction bases left unmatched: 7.

The V gene is TRBV5-6, the J gene TRBJ2-1; 7 nucleotides agree with TRBD2. Germline lookup yields CDR1 SGHDT and CDR2 YYEEEE. The CDR3 runs to 16 residues. Trimming cost V 6 bases and J 2 bases; bases outside gene matches: 11. CDR3 sequence (DNA): TGTGCCAGCACCTCCGACCTGGGACTAACCTACAATGAGCAGTTCTTC. It is translated as CASTSDLGLTYNEQFF.

The rearrangement joins TRBV10-3 to TRBJ2-2; the D gene is possibly TRBD1 (5 bases). The germline gives CDR1 ENHRY, CDR2 SYGVKD. This CDR3 comprises 14 residues. V lost 7 bases and J lost 3, with 12 bases in between. For the CDR3, the DNA is TGTGCCATCAAGGTGGGGCCGTACACCGGGGAGCTGTTTTTT. Its translation: CAIKVGPYTGELFF.